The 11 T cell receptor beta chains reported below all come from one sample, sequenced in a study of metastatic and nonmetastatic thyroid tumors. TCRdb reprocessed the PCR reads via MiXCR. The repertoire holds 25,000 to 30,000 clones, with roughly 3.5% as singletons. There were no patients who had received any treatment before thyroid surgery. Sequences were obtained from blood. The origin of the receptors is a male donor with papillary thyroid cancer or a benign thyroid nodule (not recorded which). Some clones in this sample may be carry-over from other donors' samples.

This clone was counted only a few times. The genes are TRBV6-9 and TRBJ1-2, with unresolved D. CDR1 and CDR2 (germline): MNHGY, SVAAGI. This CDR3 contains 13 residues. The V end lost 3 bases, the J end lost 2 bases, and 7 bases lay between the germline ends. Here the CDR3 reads CASSYFFNYGYTF. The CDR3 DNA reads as TGTGCCAGCAGTTACTTCTTCAACTATGGCTACACCTTC.

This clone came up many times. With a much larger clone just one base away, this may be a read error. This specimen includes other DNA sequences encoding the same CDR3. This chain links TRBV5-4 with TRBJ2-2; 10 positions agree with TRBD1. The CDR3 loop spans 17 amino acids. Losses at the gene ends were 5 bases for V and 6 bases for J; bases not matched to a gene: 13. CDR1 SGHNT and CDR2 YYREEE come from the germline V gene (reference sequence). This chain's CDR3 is CASSSRQGAIQAGELFF. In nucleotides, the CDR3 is TGTGCCAGCAGTTCGCGACAGGGGGCTATTCAAGCCGGGGAGCTGTTTTTT.

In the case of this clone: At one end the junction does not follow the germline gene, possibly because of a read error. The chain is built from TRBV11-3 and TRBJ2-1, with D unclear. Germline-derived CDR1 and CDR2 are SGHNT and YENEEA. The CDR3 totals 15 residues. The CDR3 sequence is CASSLLGSSSNERFF. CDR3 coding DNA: TGTGCCAGCAGCTTACTCGGAAGCTCCTCCAATGAGCGGTTCTTC.

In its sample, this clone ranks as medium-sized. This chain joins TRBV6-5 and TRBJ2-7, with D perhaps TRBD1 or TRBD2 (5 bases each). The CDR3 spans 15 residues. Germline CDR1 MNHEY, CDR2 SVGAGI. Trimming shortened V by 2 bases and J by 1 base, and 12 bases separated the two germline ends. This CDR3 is CASSYTSGSSYEQYF. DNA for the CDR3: TGTGCCAGCAGTTACACGTCAGGGAGTTCCTACGAGCAGTACTTC.

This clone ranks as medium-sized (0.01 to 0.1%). The CDR3 DNA reads TGTGCCAGCAGTGAAGGGCGACTAAAGGACTATGGCTACACCTTC. Residues: CASSEGRLKDYGYTF. V gene TRBV6-1 combines with J gene TRBJ1-2; no firm D call. The CDR3 loop spans 15 amino acids. Germline assignment: CDR1 MNHNS and CDR2 SASEGT. The ends were cut back, 1 base at V and 3 bases at J, with 12 bases in the middle.

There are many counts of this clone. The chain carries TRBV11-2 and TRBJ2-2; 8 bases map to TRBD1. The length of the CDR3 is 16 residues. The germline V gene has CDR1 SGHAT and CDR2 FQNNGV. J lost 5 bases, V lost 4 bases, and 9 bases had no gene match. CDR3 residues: CASSSSGTGRTGELFF. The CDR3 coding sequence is TGTGCCAGCAGCTCTTCCGGGACAGGCCGGACCGGGGAGCTGTTTTTT. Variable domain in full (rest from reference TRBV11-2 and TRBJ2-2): EAGVAQSPRYKIIEKRQSVAFWCNPISGHATLYWYQQILGQGPKLLIQFQNNGVVDDSQLPKDRFSAERLKGVDSTLKIQPAKLEDSAVYLCASSSSGTGRTGELFFGEGSRLTVL.

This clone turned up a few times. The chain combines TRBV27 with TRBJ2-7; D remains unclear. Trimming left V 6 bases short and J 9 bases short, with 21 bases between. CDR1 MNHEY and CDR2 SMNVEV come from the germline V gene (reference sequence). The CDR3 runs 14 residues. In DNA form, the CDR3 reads TGTGCCAGCAGAACCTCCGGCAGGATCATGGGGCAGTACTTC. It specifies CASRTSGRIMGQYF.

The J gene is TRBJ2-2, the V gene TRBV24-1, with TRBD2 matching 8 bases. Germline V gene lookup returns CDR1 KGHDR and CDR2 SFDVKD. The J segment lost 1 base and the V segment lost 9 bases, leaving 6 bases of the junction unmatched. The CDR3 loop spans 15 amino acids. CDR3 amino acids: CATGGSGMNTGELFF. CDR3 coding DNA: TGTGCCACCGGTGGTAGCGGGATGAACACCGGGGAGCTGTTTTTT.

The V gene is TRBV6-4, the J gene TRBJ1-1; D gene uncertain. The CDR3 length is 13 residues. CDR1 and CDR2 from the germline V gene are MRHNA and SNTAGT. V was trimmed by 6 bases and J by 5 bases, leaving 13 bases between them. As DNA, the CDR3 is TGTGCCAGCAGGCCGTCCGTTTGGACTGAAGCTTTCTTT. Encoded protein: CASRPSVWTEAFF.

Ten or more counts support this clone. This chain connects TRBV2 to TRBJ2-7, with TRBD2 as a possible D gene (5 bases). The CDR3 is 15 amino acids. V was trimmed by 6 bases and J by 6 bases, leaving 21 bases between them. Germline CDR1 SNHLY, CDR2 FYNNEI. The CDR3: CASRDKRGGRTEQYF. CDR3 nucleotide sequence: TGTGCCAGCAGAGATAAAAGAGGAGGTCGAACCGAGCAGTACTTC.

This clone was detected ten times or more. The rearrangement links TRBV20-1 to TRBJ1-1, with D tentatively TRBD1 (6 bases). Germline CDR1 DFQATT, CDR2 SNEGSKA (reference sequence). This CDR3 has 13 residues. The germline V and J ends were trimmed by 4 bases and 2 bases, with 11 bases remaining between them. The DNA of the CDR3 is TGCAGTGCTACCAAACAGGGAAACACTGAAGCTTTCTTT. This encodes CSATKQGNTEAFF.